This TCR beta chain was sequenced during a study of blood T cell repertoires in COVID-19. Study-wide context: The origin of the acute and convalescent COVID-19 samples was the United States, Italy and Spain. PBMCs, B-cell-depleted T cells, or T cells were the source of the cDNA or gDNA that made up the material.

This CDR3 is built from 15 residues. V shed 3 bases, J shed 8 bases, and the junction held 8 bases outside the gene matches. Germline CDR1 MNHEY, CDR2 SMNVEV (reference sequence). Per the authors' pipeline: Nucleated cell counts were estimated from reference gene primer amplification. Libraries were prepared by immunoSEQ multiplex PCR; TCRdb keeps only in-frame clonotypes and omits some of them. The DNA was the basis for D and trimming; V, J and clone size are from that table. The sample holds about 400,000 clones; over 85% are singletons and the top ten take about 1.8%. The TCR originated in a woman aged 25 to 39 who had recovered from COVID-19. The sample taken for sequencing was PBMCs or T cells enriched from blood (not recorded which). The chain is built from TRBV27 and TRBJ1-4; TRBD1 aligns across 8 bases. The chain's CDR3 is CASSLATGEGEKLFF. The CDR3 bases are TGTGCCAGCAGTTTGGCGACAGGGGAAGGAGAAAAACTGTTTTTT.